Described below is a single TCR beta chain sequence and its context. From germline, CDR1 is SGHAT and CDR2 FQNNGV. CDR3 size: 12 residues. V lost 1 base and J 4 bases, leaving 4 bases between the germline ends. Profiled with immunoSEQ multiplex PCR; TCRdb holds only in-frame clones, not every one. The data contain roughly 24,000 clones, approximately 75% of them singletons. This record belongs to a study of OX40 agonist ivuxolimab in advanced cancers. The sequencing used CD4+ or CD8+ T cells sorted from blood, collected in a trial of the OX40 agonist ivuxolimab. The clonotype comes from an adult with an advanced solid tumor such as melanoma, head and neck, liver or kidney cancer. The chain joins TRBV11-2 to TRBJ1-2; no clear D. CDR3 DNA sequence: TGTGCCAGCAGCTTAGGAATCTATGGCTACACCTTC. It yields the protein CASSLGIYGYTF.